This T cell receptor beta chain was recovered during a study of beta chain features in type 1 diabetes. Study results and limitations: Relative to healthy donors, patients appeared to have naive, central memory and Treg TCRB repertoires that were more similar.

The study reverse transcribed the entire isolated RNA, so it sequenced expressed TCRB transcripts. The average read count of naive, central memory and regulatory T cell samples was around 3.6 million. Sequencing used immunoSEQ multiplex PCR; TCRdb keeps in-frame clones, though not all of them. The data hold a few hundred thousand clones, with 11% observed a single time. This clone was counted a few times. Its target is not known. V lost 0 bases, J lost 5 bases, and 7 bases stayed unmatched. The CDR3 runs 17 residues. Per germline, CDR1 SGHRS and CDR2 YFSETQ. Sorting of CD4+ naive, central memory, regulatory and stem cell-like memory cells was performed via CD45RO/CCR7/CD25/CD127/CD95/CD27. Without exception, sorted populations had purity beyond 95%.

This clonotype was sampled from a man between 18 and 35 years old in good health. The sequenced sample was central memory CD4+ T cells from blood. The genes are TRBV5-1 and TRBJ2-2; the match to TRBD2 covers 10 bases. For the CDR3, the DNA is TGCGCCAGCAGCTTGGAACCTAGCGGGAGCGAGACCGGGGAGCTGTTTTTT. Translation gives CASSLEPSGSETGELFF.